This TCR beta chain was found in a study of Ad26.COV2.S vaccination and SARS-CoV-2 variants. Study background: Doses of Ad26.COV2.S were injected into muscle once or twice, 56 days apart.

The CDR3 has 15 residues. V was clipped by 2 bases and J by 1 base, with 8 bases between them. Germline V gives CDR1 MNHNS, CDR2 SASEGT. Whole-study findings and limits: The TCR breadth and depth analyses may have understated or missed part of the total T cell responses. Considerable breadth of spike-specific CD8+ and CD4+ T cell responses has reportedly been documented following vaccination.

Indicated treatment: about 20 received Ad26.COV2.S at low or high dose, single or two shots; about 5 received placebo; per-sample allocation not given. Sampling occurred on day 63 after the first vaccine or placebo injection. Aged 18-55 years, donor was enrolled in Boston in 2020. Libraries were prepared by immunoSEQ multiplex PCR; TCRdb keeps only in-frame clonotypes and omits some of them. Altogether about 680,000 clones are present, approximately 88% being singletons, with the ten largest covering about 1.5%. On this clone: Its antigen is not known.

The sequencing here drew on peripheral blood, taken in a trial of Ad26.COV2.S vaccine versus placebo. V usage is TRBV6-1 and J usage is TRBJ2-2; tentatively, D is TRBD1 (6 bases). The sequence derives from a person between 18 and 65 years old who received the Ad26.COV2.S COVID-19 vaccine or a placebo. The CDR3: CASSELTGNTGELFF. DNA for the CDR3: TGTGCCAGCAGTGAATTGACAGGGAACACCGGGGAGCTGTTTTTT.